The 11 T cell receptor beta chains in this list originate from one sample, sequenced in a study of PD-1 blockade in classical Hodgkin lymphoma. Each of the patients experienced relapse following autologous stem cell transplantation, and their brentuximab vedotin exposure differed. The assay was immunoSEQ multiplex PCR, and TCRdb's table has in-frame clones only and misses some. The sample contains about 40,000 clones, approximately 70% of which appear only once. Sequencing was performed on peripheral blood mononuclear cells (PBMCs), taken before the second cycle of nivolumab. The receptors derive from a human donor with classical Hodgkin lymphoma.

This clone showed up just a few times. CDR3 loop: CASGGGPSPRDTQYF. CDR3 nucleotide sequence: TGTGCTAGTGGTGGGGGACCATCGCCTCGGGATACGCAGTATTTT. The chain links TRBV12-5 to TRBJ2-3; D may match TRBD1 or TRBD2 (5 bases each). Trimming cost V 5 bases and J 6 bases, with 18 bases left between them. Germline CDR1 reads LGHNT; CDR2 reads FRNRAP. The CDR3 is 15 residues long. Using reference TRBV12-5 and TRBJ2-3 for the parts outside the CDR3, the full variable domain is DARVTQTPRHKVTEMGQEVTMRCQPILGHNTVFWYRQTMMQGLELLAYFRNRAPLDDSGMPKDRFSAEMPDATLATLKIQPSEPRDSAVYFCASGGGPSPRDTQYFGPGTRLTVL.

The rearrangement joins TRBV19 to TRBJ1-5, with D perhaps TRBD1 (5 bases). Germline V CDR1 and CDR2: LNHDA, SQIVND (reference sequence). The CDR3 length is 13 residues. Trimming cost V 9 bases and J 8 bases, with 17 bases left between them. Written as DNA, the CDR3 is TGTGCCAGCTCAAGGGCAGGGTGGGAGCCCCAGCATTTT. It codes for CASSRAGWEPQHF.

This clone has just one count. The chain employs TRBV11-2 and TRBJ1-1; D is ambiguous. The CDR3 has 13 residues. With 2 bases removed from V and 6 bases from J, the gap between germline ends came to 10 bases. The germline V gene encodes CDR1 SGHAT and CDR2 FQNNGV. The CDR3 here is CASSLSRESEAFF. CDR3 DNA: TGTGCCAGCAGCTTATCTCGGGAATCTGAAGCTTTCTTT.

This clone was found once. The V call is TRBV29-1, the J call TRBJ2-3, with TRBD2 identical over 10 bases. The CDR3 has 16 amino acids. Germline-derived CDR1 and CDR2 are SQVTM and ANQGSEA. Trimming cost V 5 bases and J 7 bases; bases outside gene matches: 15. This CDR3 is CSVRLSGGAVLNTQYF. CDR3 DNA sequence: TGCAGCGTTAGGTTAAGCGGGGGGGCGGTATTAAATACGCAGTATTTT.

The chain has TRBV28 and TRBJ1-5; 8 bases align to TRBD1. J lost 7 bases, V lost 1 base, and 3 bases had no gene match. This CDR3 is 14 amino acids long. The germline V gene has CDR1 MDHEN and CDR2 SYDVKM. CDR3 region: CASSLYAGGQPQHF. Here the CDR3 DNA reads TGTGCCAGCAGTTTATATGCAGGGGGCCAGCCCCAGCATTTT.

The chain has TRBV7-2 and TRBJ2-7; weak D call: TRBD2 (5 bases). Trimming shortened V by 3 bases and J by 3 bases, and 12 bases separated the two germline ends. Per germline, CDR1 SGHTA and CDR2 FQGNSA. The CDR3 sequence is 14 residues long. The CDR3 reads CASSFAEVNYEQYF. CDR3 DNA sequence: TGTGCCAGCAGCTTCGCGGAGGTAAACTACGAGCAGTACTTC.

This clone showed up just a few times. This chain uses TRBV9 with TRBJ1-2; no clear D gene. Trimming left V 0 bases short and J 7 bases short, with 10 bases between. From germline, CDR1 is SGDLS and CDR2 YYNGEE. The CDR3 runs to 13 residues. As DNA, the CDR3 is TGTGCCAGCAGCGTAGGGGGAATCGGTGGCTACACCTTC. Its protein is CASSVGGIGGYTF.

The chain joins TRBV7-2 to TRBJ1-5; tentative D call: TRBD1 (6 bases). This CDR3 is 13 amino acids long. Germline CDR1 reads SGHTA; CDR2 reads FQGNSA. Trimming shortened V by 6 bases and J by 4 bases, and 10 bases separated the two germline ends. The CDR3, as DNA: TGTGCCAGCAGTCAGGACAGAAATCAGCCCCAGCATTTT. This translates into CASSQDRNQPQHF. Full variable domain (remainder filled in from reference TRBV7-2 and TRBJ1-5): GAGVSQSPSNKVTEKGKDVELRCDPISGHTALYWYRQSLGQGLEFLIYFQGNSAPDKSGLPSDRFSAERTGGSVSTLTIQRTQQEDSAVYLCASSQDRNQPQHFGDGTRLSIL.

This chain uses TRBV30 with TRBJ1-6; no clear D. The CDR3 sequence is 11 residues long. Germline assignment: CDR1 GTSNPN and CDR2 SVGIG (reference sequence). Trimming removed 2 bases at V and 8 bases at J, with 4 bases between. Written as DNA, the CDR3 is TGTGCCTGGAGTCGAGATTCACCCCTCCACTTT. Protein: CAWSRDSPLHF.

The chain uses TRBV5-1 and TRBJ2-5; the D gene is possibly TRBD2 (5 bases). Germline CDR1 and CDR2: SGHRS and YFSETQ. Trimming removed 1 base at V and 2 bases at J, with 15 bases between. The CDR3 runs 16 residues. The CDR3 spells CASSLWPSGGQETQYF. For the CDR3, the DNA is TGCGCCAGCAGCTTGTGGCCAAGCGGAGGACAAGAGACCCAGTACTTC.

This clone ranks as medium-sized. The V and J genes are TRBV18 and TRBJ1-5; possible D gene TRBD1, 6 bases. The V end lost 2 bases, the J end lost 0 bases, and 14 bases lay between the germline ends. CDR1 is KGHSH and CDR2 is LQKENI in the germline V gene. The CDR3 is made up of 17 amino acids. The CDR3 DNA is TGTGCCAGCTCACCAAGGACAGACCCCAATAGCAATCAGCCCCAGCATTTT. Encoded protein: CASSPRTDPNSNQPQHF. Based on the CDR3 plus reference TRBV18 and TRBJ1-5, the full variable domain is NAGVMQNPRHLVRRRGQEARLRCSPMKGHSHVYWYRQLPEEGLKFMVYLQKENIIDESGMPKERFSAEFPKEGPSILRIQQVVRGDSAAYFCASSPRTDPNSNQPQHFGDGTRLSIL.